The 23 T cell receptor beta chains reported below all come from one sample, sequenced in a study of blood T cell repertoires in COVID-19. Method: immunoSEQ multiplex PCR; TCRdb's copy keeps in-frame clones and lacks some. The sample has around 41,000 clones; around 81% are singletons. Sequencing was performed on peripheral blood. The source is a woman aged 80 or over with acute or convalescent COVID-19.

The chain is built from TRBV5-4 and TRBJ1-2, with a tentative D call TRBD1 (6 bases). The CDR3 spans 13 residues. CDR1 is SGHNT, CDR2 YYREEE, per germline (reference sequence). Trimming cost V 5 bases and J 7 bases, with 15 bases left between them. The DNA of the CDR3 is TGTGCCAGCAGACCCCAGGGGATAAGTGGCTACACCTTC. It is translated as CASRPQGISGYTF.

The chain is built from TRBV7-2 and TRBJ2-7, with D hard to call. Trimming removed 0 bases from V and 9 bases from J, with 18 bases in between. Germline V gene sequence: CDR1 SGHTA, CDR2 FQGNSA. The CDR3 is made up of 15 amino acids. The CDR3 region is CASSLAPGPAGRQYF. CDR3 in DNA: TGTGCCAGCAGCTTAGCCCCAGGCCCAGCAGGAAGGCAGTACTTC.

The sample holds a few counts of this clone. V and J are TRBV6-2 or TRBV6-3 and TRBJ2-5; TRBD2 agrees at 7 bases. CDR3 length equals 15 residues. V was pared by 5 bases and J by 2 bases, with 8 bases of the junction left unmatched. Germline assignment: CDR1 MNHEY and CDR2 SVGEGT. CDR3 DNA sequence: TGTGCCAGCAGTCGAGTGACGGGGGGACAAGAGACCCAGTACTTC. Its protein is CASSRVTGGQETQYF.

The V call is TRBV4-3, the J call TRBJ2-5; D may be TRBD2 (6 bases). Germline V CDR1 and CDR2: LGHNA, YSLEER. V was cut by 0 bases and J by 5 bases, with 25 bases left in between. The CDR3 has 19 residues. This chain's CDR3 is CASSQEKFGKGLRTETQYF. CDR3 nucleotides: TGCGCCAGCAGCCAAGAAAAATTCGGGAAAGGACTACGTACGGAGACCCAGTACTTC.

The chain combines TRBV24-1 with TRBJ2-2; 16 bases align to TRBD2. The CDR3 sequence is 19 residues long. Germline CDR1 KGHDR, CDR2 SFDVKD. V dropped 5 bases and J dropped 5; count of bases not matched to a gene: 10. CDR3 in DNA: TGTGCCACCAGTGTCGGGACTAGCGGGGGGGCCACGGTGACCGGGGAGCTGTTTTTT. Encoded protein: CATSVGTSGGATVTGELFF.

The rearrangement joins TRBV4-3 to TRBJ2-6, with 8 nucleotides matching TRBD2. Germline CDR1 LGHNA, CDR2 YSLEER. V trimming: 0 bases; J trimming: 2 bases; junction bases outside the gene matches: 6. The CDR3 is made up of 18 amino acids. The CDR3 DNA reads as TGCGCCAGCAGCCAAGAGGCCGGGGGGGGCACTGGGGCCAACGTCCTGACTTTC. It encodes CASSQEAGGGTGANVLTF.

In the case of this clone: The same CDR3 is also encoded by other DNA sequences in this sample. The V gene is TRBV7-9, the J gene TRBJ1-4; D perhaps matches TRBD1 (5 bases). V shed 2 bases and J shed 0 bases, with 7 bases lying between them. The CDR3 covers 15 residues. Germline V gives CDR1 SEHNR, CDR2 FQNEAQ (reference sequence). Here the CDR3 reads CASSLTGATNEKLFF. Written as DNA, the CDR3 is TGTGCCAGCAGCTTAACAGGAGCAACTAATGAAAAACTGTTTTTT.

This clone was detected a few times. The V call is TRBV18, the J call TRBJ2-7; no clear D gene. The CDR3 has 15 amino acids. V lost 0 bases, J lost 8 bases, and 17 bases lay in between. Germline CDR1 is KGHSH and CDR2 is LQKENI. The CDR3 DNA is TGTGCCAGCTCACCACCCGCCGCGACACCCCTCAAGCAGTACTTC. It codes for CASSPPAATPLKQYF.

The J gene is TRBJ1-1, the V gene TRBV5-4, with TRBD1 as a possible D gene (6 bases). The CDR3 is 15 amino acids. Looked up from germline, CDR1 is SGHNT and CDR2 is YYREEE (reference sequence). Trimming took 0 bases from V and 4 from J, leaving 13 bases between them. The DNA of the CDR3 is TGTGCCAGCAGCTTGGAAGGAGCCAGGGGCACTGAAGCTTTCTTT. This gives the protein CASSLEGARGTEAFF.

V is TRBV11-2 and J is TRBJ2-1; 9 bases map to TRBD1. Germline lookup yields CDR1 SGHAT and CDR2 FQNNGV. The J segment lost 3 bases and the V segment lost 3 bases, leaving 9 bases of the junction unmatched. The CDR3 sequence is 17 residues long. The CDR3 here is CASSLLPGQGFYNEQFF. DNA of the CDR3: TGTGCCAGCAGCTTGCTACCGGGACAGGGCTTCTACAATGAGCAGTTCTTC.

This sequence joins TRBV2 and TRBJ1-4, with D maybe TRBD1 (5 bases). Trimming cost V 6 bases and J 6 bases, with 14 bases left between them. The CDR3 consists of 14 residues. CDR1 and CDR2 (germline): SNHLY, FYNNEI. The CDR3 loop reads CASRDTGSDEKLFF. CDR3 bases: TGTGCCAGCAGGGATACAGGTTCCGATGAAAAACTGTTTTTT.

This clone came up a few times. This chain links TRBV10-2 with TRBJ2-2; 9 bases map to TRBD1. This CDR3 has 13 amino acids. The germline V gene has CDR1 WSHSY and CDR2 SAAADI. Trimming cost V 6 bases and J 8 bases; bases outside gene matches: 4. CDR3 region: CASRVQGAGELFF. The CDR3 nucleotides read TGCGCCAGCAGAGTACAGGGGGCTGGGGAGCTGTTTTTT.

In this sample, this clone turned up once. The V call is TRBV9, the J call TRBJ1-3; D call uncertain. The CDR3 sequence is 15 residues long. Germline CDR1 SGDLS, CDR2 YYNGEE. V lost 0 bases and J 4 bases, leaving 11 bases between the germline ends. The CDR3 reads CASSVDRGSGNTIYF. CDR3 DNA: TGTGCCAGCAGCGTAGATCGGGGATCAGGAAACACCATATATTTT. The whole variable domain, remainder taken from reference TRBV9 and TRBJ1-3, is DSGVTQTPKHLITATGQRVTLRCSPRSGDLSVYWYQQSLDQGLQFLIQYYNGEERAKGNILERFSAQQFPDLHSELNLSSLELGDSALYFCASSVDRGSGNTIYFGEGSWLTVV.

V gene TRBV6-5 combines with J gene TRBJ1-2; D ambiguous. Germline loops: CDR1 MNHEY, CDR2 SVGAGI. V was cut by 2 bases and J by 2 bases, with 12 bases left in between. This CDR3 contains 15 residues. The CDR3 DNA reads TGTGCCAGCAGTTACAGTGGAGCAGCCAACTATGGCTACACCTTC. Amino acids: CASSYSGAANYGYTF.

This rearrangement joins TRBV19 to TRBJ2-1; perhaps TRBD1 as D (5 bases). With 7 bases removed from V and 4 bases from J, the gap between germline ends came to 14 bases. This CDR3 has 14 residues. The germline gives CDR1 LNHDA, CDR2 SQIVND (reference sequence). As DNA, the CDR3 is TGTGCCAGTACGGAAGGGGCCCTATACAATGAGCAGTTCTTC. Its protein is CASTEGALYNEQFF. The full variable domain, in which reference TRBV19 and TRBJ2-1 provide the parts outside the CDR3, is DGGITQSPKYLFRKEGQNVTLSCEQNLNHDAMYWYRQDPGQGLRLIYYSQIVNDFQKGDIAEGYSVSREKKESFPLTVTSAQKNPTAFYLCASTEGALYNEQFFGPGTRLTVL.

The chain is built from TRBV9 and TRBJ2-2, with a tentative D call TRBD2 (6 bases). Germline V gene data show CDR1 as SGDLS and CDR2 as YYNGEE. The CDR3 runs 16 residues. Between the trimmed V and J ends, which lost 4 bases and 3 bases, there was a span of 16 bases. This chain's CDR3 is CASSLGPGEDTGELFF. In DNA form, the CDR3 reads TGTGCCAGCAGCCTAGGGCCGGGGGAAGACACCGGGGAGCTGTTTTTT.

The chain couples TRBV3-1 (or the pseudogene TRBV3-2) to TRBJ1-3, with TRBD1 as a possible D gene (5 bases). The CDR3 contains 14 residues. Germline V gene data show CDR1 as LGHDT and CDR2 as YNNKEL (reference sequence). V was cut by 6 bases and J by 0 bases, with 9 bases left in between. CDR3 in amino acids: CASSPQDSGNTIYF. The CDR3 region has the DNA TGTGCCAGCAGTCCACAGGACTCTGGAAACACCATATATTTT.

The chain has TRBV5-4 and TRBJ1-1; D is ambiguous. From germline, CDR1 is SGHNT and CDR2 YYREEE (reference sequence). V was shortened by 4 bases and J by 0 bases, with 7 bases between the two germline ends. The CDR3 spans 13 residues. The CDR3 region is CASSTYLNTEAFF. CDR3 DNA: TGTGCCAGCAGCACCTACCTGAACACTGAAGCTTTCTTT.

This chain connects TRBV10-3 to TRBJ1-5; a possible D gene is TRBD1 (5 bases). The CDR3 loop spans 17 amino acids. V dropped 2 bases and J dropped 1 base, with 15 bases sitting between them. Germline-derived CDR1 and CDR2 are ENHRY and SYGVKD. The CDR3 DNA reads TGTGCCATCAGTGAGACTGGACCGCAGGGAAGCAATCAGCCCCAGCATTTT. This translates into CAISETGPQGSNQPQHF.

The chain combines TRBV14 with TRBJ2-2; the D gene is possibly TRBD2 (5 bases). The CDR3 runs to 16 residues. V was trimmed by 4 bases and J by 0 bases, leaving 12 bases between them. CDR1 is SGHDN, CDR2 FVKESK, per germline. The DNA for the CDR3 is TGTGCCAGCAGCCCCGACCGGGGTTCGAACACCGGGGAGCTGTTTTTT. Translation: CASSPDRGSNTGELFF.

The chain is built from TRBV10-3 and TRBJ1-4; a weak D match, TRBD1 (5 bases). Germline CDR1 is ENHRY and CDR2 is SYGVKD. CDR3 length: 15 amino acids. Trimming pared 2 bases from V and 5 bases from J, leaving 12 bases between. The CDR3 region is CAISEQGLPNEKLFF. DNA for the CDR3: TGTGCCATCAGTGAGCAGGGACTCCCGAATGAAAAACTGTTTTTT.

This rearrangement joins TRBV10-2 to TRBJ2-3; tentatively, D is TRBD1 (5 bases). CDR3 size: 16 residues. Germline CDR1 is WSHSY and CDR2 is SAAADI. V was shortened by 3 bases and J by 0 bases, with 13 bases between the two germline ends. In nucleotides, the CDR3 is TGCGCCAGCAGTGACCCAGGGAACCCAAGCACAGATACGCAGTATTTT. It specifies CASSDPGNPSTDTQYF.

The chain combines TRBV5-4 with TRBJ1-1, with no clear D. CDR3 length equals 13 residues. Looked up from germline, CDR1 is SGHNT and CDR2 is YYREEE (reference sequence). The germline V and J ends were trimmed by 2 bases and 3 bases, with 8 bases remaining between them. Written as DNA, the CDR3 is TGTGCCAGCAGCTTATTTCGGGACACTGAAGCTTTCTTT. It codes for CASSLFRDTEAFF. The full variable domain, in which reference TRBV5-4 and TRBJ1-1 provide the parts outside the CDR3, is ETGVTQSPTHLIKTRGQQVTLRCSSQSGHNTVSWYQQALGQGPQFIFQYYREEENGRGNFPPRFSGLQFPNYSSELNVNALELDDSALYLCASSLFRDTEAFFGQGTRLTVV.